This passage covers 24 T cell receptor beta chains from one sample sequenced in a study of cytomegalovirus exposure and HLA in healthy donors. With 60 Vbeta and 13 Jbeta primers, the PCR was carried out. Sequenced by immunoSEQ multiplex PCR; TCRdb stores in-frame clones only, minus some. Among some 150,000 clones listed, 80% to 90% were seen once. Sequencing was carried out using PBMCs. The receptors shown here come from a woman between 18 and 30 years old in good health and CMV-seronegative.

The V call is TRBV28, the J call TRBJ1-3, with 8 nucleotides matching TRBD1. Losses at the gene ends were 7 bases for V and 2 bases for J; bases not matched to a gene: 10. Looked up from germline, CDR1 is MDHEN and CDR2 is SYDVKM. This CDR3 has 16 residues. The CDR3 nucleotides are TGTGCCAGCACCATACAGGGGGGGGTTCCTGGAAACACCATATATTTT. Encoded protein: CASTIQGGVPGNTIYF.

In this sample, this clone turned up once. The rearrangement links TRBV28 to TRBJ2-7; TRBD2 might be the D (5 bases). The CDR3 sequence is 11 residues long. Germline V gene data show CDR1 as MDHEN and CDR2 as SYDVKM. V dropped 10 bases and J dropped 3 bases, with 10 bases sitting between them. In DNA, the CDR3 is TGTGCCACAGCGGTGCTCTACGAGCAGTACTTC. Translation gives CATAVLYEQYF.

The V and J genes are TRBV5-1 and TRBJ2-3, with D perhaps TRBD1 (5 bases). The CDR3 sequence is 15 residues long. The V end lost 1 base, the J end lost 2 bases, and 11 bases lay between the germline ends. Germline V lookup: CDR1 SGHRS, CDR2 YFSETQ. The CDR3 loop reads CASSLTVTATDTQYF. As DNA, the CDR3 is TGCGCCAGCAGCTTGACCGTGACAGCCACAGATACGCAGTATTTT.

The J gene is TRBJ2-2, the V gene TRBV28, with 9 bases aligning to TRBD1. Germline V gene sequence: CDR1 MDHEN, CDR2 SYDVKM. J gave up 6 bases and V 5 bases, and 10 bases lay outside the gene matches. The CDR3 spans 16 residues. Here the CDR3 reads CASSIPRTGAAGELFF. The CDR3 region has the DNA TGTGCCAGCAGTATACCAAGGACAGGGGCCGCCGGGGAGCTGTTTTTT.

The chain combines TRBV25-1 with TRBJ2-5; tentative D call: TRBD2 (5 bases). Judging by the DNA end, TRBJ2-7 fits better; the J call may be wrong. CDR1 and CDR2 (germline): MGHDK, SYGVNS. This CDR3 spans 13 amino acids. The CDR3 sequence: CASSEPGKNEQYF. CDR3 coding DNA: TGTGCCAGCAGTGAGCCCGGGAAAAACGAGCAGTACTTC.

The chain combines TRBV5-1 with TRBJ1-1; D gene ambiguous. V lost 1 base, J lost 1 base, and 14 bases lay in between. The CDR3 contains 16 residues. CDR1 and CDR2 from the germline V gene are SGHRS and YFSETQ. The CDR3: CASSLRAGKKNTEAFF. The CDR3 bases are TGCGCCAGCAGCTTGAGAGCCGGGAAGAAGAACACTGAAGCTTTCTTT.

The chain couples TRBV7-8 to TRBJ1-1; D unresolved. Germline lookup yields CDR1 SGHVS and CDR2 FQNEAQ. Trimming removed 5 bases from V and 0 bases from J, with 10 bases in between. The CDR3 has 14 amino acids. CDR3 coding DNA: TGTGCCAGCAGCCCCCCCCGGGTGAACACTGAAGCTTTCTTT. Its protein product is CASSPPRVNTEAFF.

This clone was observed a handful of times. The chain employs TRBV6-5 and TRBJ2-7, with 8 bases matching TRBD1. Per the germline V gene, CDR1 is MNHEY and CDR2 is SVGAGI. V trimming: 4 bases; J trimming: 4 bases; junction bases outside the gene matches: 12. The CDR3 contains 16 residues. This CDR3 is CASSSLTGARGYEQYF. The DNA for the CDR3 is TGTGCCAGCAGTTCCCTGACAGGGGCCCGTGGTTACGAGCAGTACTTC.

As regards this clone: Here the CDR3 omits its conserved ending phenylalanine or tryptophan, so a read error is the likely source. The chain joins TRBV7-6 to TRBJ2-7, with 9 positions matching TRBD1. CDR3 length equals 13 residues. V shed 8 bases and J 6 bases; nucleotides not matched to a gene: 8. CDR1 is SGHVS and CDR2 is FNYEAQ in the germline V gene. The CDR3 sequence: CASAGDRVGEQYS. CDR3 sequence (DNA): TGTGCCAGCGCCGGGGACAGGGTTGGCGAGCAGTACTCC.

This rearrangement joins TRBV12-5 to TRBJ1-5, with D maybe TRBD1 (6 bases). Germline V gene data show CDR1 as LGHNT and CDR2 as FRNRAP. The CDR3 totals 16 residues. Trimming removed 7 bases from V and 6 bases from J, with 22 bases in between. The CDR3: CASAMRSAGDGQPQHF. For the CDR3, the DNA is TGTGCTAGTGCTATGCGATCTGCAGGGGATGGTCAGCCCCAGCATTTT.

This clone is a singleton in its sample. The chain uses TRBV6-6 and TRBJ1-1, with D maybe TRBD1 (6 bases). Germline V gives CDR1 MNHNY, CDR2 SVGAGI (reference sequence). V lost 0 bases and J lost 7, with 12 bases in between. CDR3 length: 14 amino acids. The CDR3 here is CASSYSTGWIEAFF. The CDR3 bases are TGTGCCAGCAGTTACTCCACAGGGTGGATTGAAGCTTTCTTT.

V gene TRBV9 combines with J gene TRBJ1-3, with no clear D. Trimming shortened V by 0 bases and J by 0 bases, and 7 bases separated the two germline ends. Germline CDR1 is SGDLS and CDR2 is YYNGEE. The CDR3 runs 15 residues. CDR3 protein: CASSVAGFSGNTIYF. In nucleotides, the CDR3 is TGTGCCAGCAGCGTAGCCGGGTTCTCTGGAAACACCATATATTTT.

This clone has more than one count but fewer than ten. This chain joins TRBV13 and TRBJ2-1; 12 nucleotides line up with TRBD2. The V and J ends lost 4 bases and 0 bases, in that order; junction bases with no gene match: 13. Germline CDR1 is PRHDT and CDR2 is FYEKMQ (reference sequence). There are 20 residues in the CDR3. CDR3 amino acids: CASSSQTPGLAGFSYNEQFF. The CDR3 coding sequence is TGTGCCAGCAGCTCTCAGACTCCGGGACTAGCGGGTTTCTCCTACAATGAGCAGTTCTTC. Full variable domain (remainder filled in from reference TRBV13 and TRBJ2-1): AAGVIQSPRHLIKEKRETATLKCYPIPRHDTVYWYQQGPGQDPQFLISFYEKMQSDKGSIPDRFSAQQFSDYHSELNMSSLELGDSALYFCASSSQTPGLAGFSYNEQFFGPGTRLTVL.

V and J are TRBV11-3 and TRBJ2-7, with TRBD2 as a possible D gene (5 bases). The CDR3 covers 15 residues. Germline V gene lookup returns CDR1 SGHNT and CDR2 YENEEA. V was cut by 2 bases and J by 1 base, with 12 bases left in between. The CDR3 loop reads CASSLIGVISYEQYF. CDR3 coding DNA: TGTGCCAGCAGCTTAATCGGGGTAATATCCTACGAGCAGTACTTC.

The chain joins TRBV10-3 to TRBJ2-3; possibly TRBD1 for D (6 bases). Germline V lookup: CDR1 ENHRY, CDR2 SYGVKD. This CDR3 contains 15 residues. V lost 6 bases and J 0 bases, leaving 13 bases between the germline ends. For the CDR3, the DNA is TGTGCCATCAGGTCGGACAGCACTAGCACAGATACGCAGTATTTT. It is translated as CAIRSDSTSTDTQYF.

CDR3 in DNA: TGTGCCAGCAGCCAACTAGCGGGAGTCGGCGGGGAGCTGTTTTTT. Translation: CASSQLAGVGGELFF. The chain employs TRBV7-2 and TRBJ2-2, with TRBD2 identical over 11 bases. Germline assignment: CDR1 SGHTA and CDR2 FQGNSA. The CDR3 is made up of 15 amino acids. V was clipped by 5 bases and J by 7 bases; unmatched bases: 6.

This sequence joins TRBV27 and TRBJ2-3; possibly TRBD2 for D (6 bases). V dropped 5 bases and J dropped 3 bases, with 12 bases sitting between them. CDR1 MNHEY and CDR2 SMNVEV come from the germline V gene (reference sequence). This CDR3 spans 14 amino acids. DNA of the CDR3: TGTGCCAGCAGTCTCGGGAGTAGGACAGATACGCAGTATTTT. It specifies CASSLGSRTDTQYF.

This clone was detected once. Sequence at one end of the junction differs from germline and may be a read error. CDR3 coding DNA: TGTGCCAGTACTATATGGGGGGGGACAGGGTACAATCAGCCCCAGCATTTT. As protein: CASTIWGGTGYNQPQHF. V gene TRBV19 combines with J gene TRBJ1-5; 9 bases line up with TRBD1. Germline CDR1 reads LNHDA; CDR2 reads SQIVND (reference sequence). This CDR3 has 17 residues.

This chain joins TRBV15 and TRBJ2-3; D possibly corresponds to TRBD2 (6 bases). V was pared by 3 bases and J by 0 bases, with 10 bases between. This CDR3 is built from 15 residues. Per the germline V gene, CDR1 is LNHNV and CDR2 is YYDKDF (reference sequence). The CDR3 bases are TGTGCCACCAGCAGGTCTAGCGAAAGCACAGATACGCAGTATTTT. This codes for CATSRSSESTDTQYF.

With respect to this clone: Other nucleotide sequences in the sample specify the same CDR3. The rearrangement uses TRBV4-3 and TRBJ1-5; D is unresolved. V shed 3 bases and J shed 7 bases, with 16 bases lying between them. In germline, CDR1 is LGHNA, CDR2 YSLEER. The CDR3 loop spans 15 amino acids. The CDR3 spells CASSQEEGWGQPQHF. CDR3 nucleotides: TGCGCCAGCAGCCAGGAGGAGGGTTGGGGACAGCCCCAGCATTTT.

CDR3 coding DNA: TGTGCCAGCAGCCGAGGACAGCCCGGGGCGCACACTGAAGCTTTCTTT. It specifies CASSRGQPGAHTEAFF. V gene TRBV7-2 combines with J gene TRBJ1-1, with TRBD1 as a possible D gene (6 bases). V lost 5 bases to trimming and J lost 3 bases, with 19 bases between them. The CDR3 covers 16 residues. Germline lookup yields CDR1 SGHTA and CDR2 FQGNSA.

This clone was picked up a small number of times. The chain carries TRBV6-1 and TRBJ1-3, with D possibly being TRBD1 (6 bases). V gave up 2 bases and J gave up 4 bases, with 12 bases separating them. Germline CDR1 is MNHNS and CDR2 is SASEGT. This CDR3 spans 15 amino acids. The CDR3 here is CASSESSGEGNTIYF. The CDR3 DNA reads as TGTGCCAGCAGTGAATCTTCAGGGGAAGGAAACACCATATATTTT.

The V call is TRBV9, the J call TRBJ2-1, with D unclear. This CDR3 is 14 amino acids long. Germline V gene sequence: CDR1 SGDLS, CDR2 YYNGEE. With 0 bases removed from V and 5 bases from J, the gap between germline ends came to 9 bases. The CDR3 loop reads CASSVVERDNEQFF. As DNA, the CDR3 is TGTGCCAGCAGCGTAGTGGAACGGGACAATGAGCAGTTCTTC.

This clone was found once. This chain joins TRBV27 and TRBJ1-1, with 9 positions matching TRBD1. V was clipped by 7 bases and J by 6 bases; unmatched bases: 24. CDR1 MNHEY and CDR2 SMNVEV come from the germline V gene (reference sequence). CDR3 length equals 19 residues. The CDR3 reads CASKEYSLDLPGQGAEAFF. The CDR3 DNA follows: TGTGCCAGCAAGGAATATTCCCTTGACCTTCCGGGACAGGGTGCTGAAGCTTTCTTT.